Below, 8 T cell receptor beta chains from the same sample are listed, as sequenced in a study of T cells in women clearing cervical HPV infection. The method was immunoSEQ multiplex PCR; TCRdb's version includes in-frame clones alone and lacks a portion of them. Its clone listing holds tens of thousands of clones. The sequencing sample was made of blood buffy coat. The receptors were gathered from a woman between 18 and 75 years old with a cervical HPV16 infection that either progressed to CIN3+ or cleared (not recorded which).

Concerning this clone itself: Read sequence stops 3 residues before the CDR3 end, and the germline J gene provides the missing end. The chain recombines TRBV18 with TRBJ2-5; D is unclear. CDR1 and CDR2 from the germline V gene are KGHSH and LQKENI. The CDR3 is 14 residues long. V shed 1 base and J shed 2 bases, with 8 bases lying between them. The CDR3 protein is CASSPRRNQETQYF. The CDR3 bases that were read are TGTGCCAGCTCACCACGCAGAAATCAAGAGACC.

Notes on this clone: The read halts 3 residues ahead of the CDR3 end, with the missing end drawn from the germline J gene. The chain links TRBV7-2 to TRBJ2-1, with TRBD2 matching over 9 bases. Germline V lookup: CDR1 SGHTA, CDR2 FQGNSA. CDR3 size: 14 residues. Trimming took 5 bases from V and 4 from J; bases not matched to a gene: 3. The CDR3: CASSASGGYNEQFF. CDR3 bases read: TGTGCCAGCAGCGCGAGCGGGGGGTACAATGAG.

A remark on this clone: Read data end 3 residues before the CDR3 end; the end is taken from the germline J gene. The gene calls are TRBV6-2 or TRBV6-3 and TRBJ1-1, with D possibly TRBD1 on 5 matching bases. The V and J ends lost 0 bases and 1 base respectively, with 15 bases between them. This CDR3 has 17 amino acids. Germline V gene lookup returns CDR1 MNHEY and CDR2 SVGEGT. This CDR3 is CASSYSRDSTWNTEAFF. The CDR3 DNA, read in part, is TGTGCCAGCAGTTACTCTCGCGACAGTACCTGGAACACTGAA.

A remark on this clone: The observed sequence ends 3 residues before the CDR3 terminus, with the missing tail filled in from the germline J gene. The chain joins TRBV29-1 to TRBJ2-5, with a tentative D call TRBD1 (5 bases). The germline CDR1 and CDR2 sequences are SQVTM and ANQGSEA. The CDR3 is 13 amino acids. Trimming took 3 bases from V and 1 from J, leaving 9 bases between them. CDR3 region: CSVDRVVQETQYF. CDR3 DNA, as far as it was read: TGCAGCGTTGACAGGGTAGTCCAAGAGACC.

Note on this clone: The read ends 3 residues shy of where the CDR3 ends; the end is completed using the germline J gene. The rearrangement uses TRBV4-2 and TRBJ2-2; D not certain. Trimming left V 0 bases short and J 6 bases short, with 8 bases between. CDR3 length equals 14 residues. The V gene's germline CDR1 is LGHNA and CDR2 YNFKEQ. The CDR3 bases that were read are TGTGCCAGCAGCCAAGATCTAACCTCCGGGGAG. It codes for CASSQDLTSGE. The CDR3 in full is CASSQDLTSGELFF.

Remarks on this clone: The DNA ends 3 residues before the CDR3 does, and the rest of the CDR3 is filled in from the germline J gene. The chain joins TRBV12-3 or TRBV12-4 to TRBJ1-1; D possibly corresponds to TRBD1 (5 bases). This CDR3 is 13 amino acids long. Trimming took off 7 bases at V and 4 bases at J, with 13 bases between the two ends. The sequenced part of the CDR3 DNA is TGTGCCAGCACCCCAACAGGTTCCACTGAA. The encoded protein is CASTPTGSTE. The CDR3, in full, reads CASTPTGSTEAFF.

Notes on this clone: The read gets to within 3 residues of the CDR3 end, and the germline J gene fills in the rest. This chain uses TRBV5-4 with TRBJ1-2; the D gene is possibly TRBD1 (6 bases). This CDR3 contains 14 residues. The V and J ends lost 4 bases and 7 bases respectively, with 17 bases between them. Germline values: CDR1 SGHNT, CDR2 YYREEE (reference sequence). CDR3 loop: CASSPDRRSGGYTF. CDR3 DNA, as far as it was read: TGTGCCAGCAGCCCGGACAGACGCTCGGGTGGC.

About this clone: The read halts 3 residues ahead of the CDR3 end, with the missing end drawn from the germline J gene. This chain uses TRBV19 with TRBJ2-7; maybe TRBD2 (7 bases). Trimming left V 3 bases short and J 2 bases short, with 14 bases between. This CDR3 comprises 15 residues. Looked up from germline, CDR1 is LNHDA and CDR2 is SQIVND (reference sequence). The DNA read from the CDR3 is TGTGCCAGTAGTATGGGGGCTGGGGGGGCCTACGAG. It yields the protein CASSMGAGGAYE. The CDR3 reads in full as CASSMGAGGAYEQYF.